The 22 T cell receptor beta chains below come from one sample, sequenced in a study of Graves' ophthalmopathy and Graves' hyperthyroidism. Amplified material comprised TCR beta CDR3 regions derived from RNA transcripts. In the first round, RT-PCR was carried out with HTBI primers, and a multiplex PCR formed the second round. From the multiplex PCR reads, TCRdb called clonotypes with MiXCR, one entry per CDR3 protein. The sample records hundreds of thousands of distinct CDR3 sequences, about 41% being singletons. The sequenced sample was peripheral blood. These receptors all come from an adult man with Graves' ophthalmopathy.

This rearrangement joins TRBV20-1 to TRBJ1-2, with D uncertain. Germline assignment: CDR1 DFQATT and CDR2 SNEGSKA (reference sequence). Trimming took off 0 bases at V and 8 bases at J, with 13 bases between the two ends. This CDR3 contains 13 residues. CDR3 loop: CSARDYGKVGYTF. DNA for the CDR3: TGCAGTGCTAGAGATTATGGAAAAGTCGGCTACACCTTC.

The chain couples TRBV7-8 to TRBJ2-7; 12 positions agree with TRBD1. Germline V gene lookup returns CDR1 SGHVS and CDR2 FQNEAQ. This CDR3 has 17 amino acids. Germline trimming cut 5 bases from V and 5 bases from J; bases unmatched to any gene: 13. The CDR3 here is CASSPLSGTGGFHEQYF. The CDR3 DNA is TGTGCCAGCAGCCCCCTATCCGGGACAGGGGGCTTTCACGAGCAGTACTTC.

This sequence joins TRBV10-3 and TRBJ1-1; D might be TRBD1 (6 bases). This CDR3 comprises 14 residues. Germline V gene data show CDR1 as ENHRY and CDR2 as SYGVKD. Deletions cut 10 bases from V and 5 bases from J, with 20 bases between. The chain's CDR3 is CASANLGARTEAFF. The CDR3 region has the DNA TGTGCCAGCGCTAACTTGGGGGCGCGGACTGAAGCTTTCTTT.

V is TRBV28 and J is TRBJ1-2, with no clear D. The V end was cut by 5 bases, the J end by 8 bases, with 18 bases between. Germline-derived CDR1 and CDR2 are MDHEN and SYDVKM. The CDR3 runs to 14 residues. CDR3 nucleotides: TGTGCCAGCAGTAGCAGGTCCCCTCCACGGGGCTACACCTTC. It codes for CASSSRSPPRGYTF.

This clonotype was found many times. This chain joins TRBV10-3 and TRBJ1-2; TRBD1 might be the D (5 bases). Trimming cost V 0 bases and J 7 bases, with 12 bases left between them. This CDR3 is built from 14 residues. The V gene's germline CDR1 is ENHRY and CDR2 SYGVKD. CDR3 in DNA: TGTGCCATCAGTGAGTCGCTGGCGGGGGGTGGCTACACCTTC. Encoded protein: CAISESLAGGGYTF.

This clonotype was seen repeatedly, ten times or more. This sequence joins TRBV7-9 and TRBJ1-1; no clear D gene. Germline values: CDR1 SEHNR, CDR2 FQNEAQ (reference sequence). Trimming took 1 base from V and 10 from J, leaving 13 bases between them. The CDR3 has 13 residues. The CDR3 DNA reads TGTGCCAGCAGCTTAGGGAACGCAGCCGTAGCTTTCTTT. As protein: CASSLGNAAVAFF.

The chain recombines TRBV10-3 with TRBJ1-1; D perhaps matches TRBD1 (5 bases). Germline lookup yields CDR1 ENHRY and CDR2 SYGVKD. Trimming took 6 bases from V and 1 from J, leaving 9 bases between them. This CDR3 is built from 13 residues. The CDR3 loop is CAISTTGNTEAFF. The CDR3 region has the DNA TGTGCCATCAGCACAACAGGGAACACTGAAGCTTTCTTT.

The chain carries TRBV9 and TRBJ2-7; 9 bases are shared with TRBD1. Per the germline V gene, CDR1 is SGDLS and CDR2 is YYNGEE. The CDR3 runs 14 residues. V dropped 3 bases and J dropped 5; count of bases not matched to a gene: 6. CDR3 protein: CASSEQGAGDEQYF. CDR3 sequence (DNA): TGTGCCAGCAGCGAACAGGGGGCAGGCGACGAGCAGTACTTC.

About this clonotype itself: At one boundary the junction diverges from the germline segment, which might be a read error. The gene calls are TRBV29-1 and TRBJ2-6, with TRBD1 identical over 8 bases. The CDR3 length is 10 residues. Germline CDR1 is SQVTM and CDR2 is ANQGSEA. CDR3 nucleotide sequence: TGCAGCGTTGCAGGGGGCCCTGAAGCTTTC. The encoded protein is CSVAGGPEAF.

This clonotype was found many times. The rearrangement links TRBV10-3 to TRBJ2-2, with 8 bases fitting TRBD1. CDR1 and CDR2 from the germline V gene are ENHRY and SYGVKD. CDR3 length: 13 residues. V was clipped by 10 bases and J by 1 base; unmatched bases: 2. The chain's CDR3 is CATDRGNTGELFF. CDR3 DNA: TGTGCCACAGACAGGGGGAACACCGGGGAGCTGTTTTTT.

This clonotype was seen repeatedly, ten times or more. The chain is built from TRBV2 and TRBJ1-5; a possible D gene is TRBD1 (6 bases). Germline-derived CDR1 and CDR2 are SNHLY and FYNNEI. This CDR3 comprises 18 residues. Trimming cost V 2 bases and J 0 bases, with 17 bases left between them. CDR3 nucleotides: TGTGCCAGCAGTGAAACCCGGTGGACAGTATATAGCAATCAGCCCCAGCATTTT. Its protein is CASSETRWTVYSNQPQHF.

The genes are TRBV2 and TRBJ2-5; 7 positions agree with TRBD2. Germline values: CDR1 SNHLY, CDR2 FYNNEI. V dropped 5 bases and J dropped 4; count of bases not matched to a gene: 13. The CDR3 sequence is 16 residues long. As DNA, the CDR3 is TGTGCCAGCAGTCGGGGGGACCCTAGAGAGGGAGAGACCCAGTACTTC. Translated, it gives CASSRGDPREGETQYF. Supplemented by reference TRBV2 and TRBJ2-5, the full variable domain reads EPEVTQTPSHQVTQMGQEVILRCVPISNHLYFYWYRQILGQKVEFLVSFYNNEISEKSEIFDDQFSVERPDGSNFTLKIRSTKLEDSAMYFCASSRGDPREGETQYFGPGTRLLVL.

The chain recombines TRBV20-1 with TRBJ1-5, with a tentative D call TRBD1 (5 bases). CDR1 and CDR2 from the germline V gene are DFQATT and SNEGSKA (reference sequence). Trimming cost V 2 bases and J 11 bases, with 13 bases left between them. The CDR3 runs 12 residues. CDR3 amino acids: CSARWQGETQHF. The CDR3 region has the DNA TGCAGTGCTAGATGGCAGGGAGAGACCCAGCATTTT.

There are a few counts of this clonotype. The chain recombines TRBV7-9 with TRBJ2-7; 8 bases fit TRBD2. TRBJ2-1 explains the end of the DNA better; the J call may be wrong. The CDR3 is made up of 15 amino acids. Germline V gene data show CDR1 as SEHNR and CDR2 as FQNEAQ (reference sequence). The CDR3 protein is CASTPRTSSGYEQFF. In DNA form, the CDR3 reads TGTGCCAGCACCCCCCGGACTAGCTCGGGCTACGAGCAGTTCTTC.

This clonotype has a handful of counts. V usage is TRBV7-9 and J usage is TRBJ1-2, with 10 bases matching TRBD1. Germline assignment: CDR1 SEHNR and CDR2 FQNEAQ (reference sequence). The CDR3 runs 14 residues. With V trimmed by 4 bases and J by 8 bases, 7 bases remained unmatched. The CDR3 loop reads CASSSGQGEGGYTF. CDR3 sequence (DNA): TGTGCCAGCAGCTCTGGACAGGGGGAAGGGGGCTACACCTTC.

V gene TRBV29-1 combines with J gene TRBJ2-5; no clear D gene. V lost 7 bases and J lost 5, with 11 bases in between. Germline loops: CDR1 SQVTM, CDR2 ANQGSEA. The length of the CDR3 is 11 residues. The CDR3 region is CSAWRWETQYF. The DNA for the CDR3 is TGCAGCGCCTGGCGGTGGGAGACCCAGTACTTC.

The chain has TRBV25-1 and TRBJ2-7, with D tentatively TRBD1 (5 bases). CDR3 length equals 14 residues. Trimming took 9 bases from V and 1 from J, leaving 16 bases between them. Looked up from germline, CDR1 is MGHDK and CDR2 is SYGVNS. The DNA of the CDR3 is TGTGCCAGTTTACCCGGAAGACAGTCCTACGAGCAGTACTTC. Amino acids: CASLPGRQSYEQYF.

This clonotype was observed many times. The chain couples TRBV29-1 to TRBJ2-5; 10 bases fit TRBD1. The V gene's germline CDR1 is SQVTM and CDR2 ANQGSEA. The V and J ends lost 7 bases and 5 bases, in that order; junction bases with no gene match: 10. This CDR3 has 14 residues. Here the CDR3 DNA reads TGCAGCGCCAGACAGGGGGCTCAGCGGGAGACCCAGTACTTC. Its translation is CSARQGAQRETQYF.

The chain uses TRBV7-9 and TRBJ1-5, with 7 bases aligning to TRBD1. Germline loops: CDR1 SEHNR, CDR2 FQNEAQ (reference sequence). This CDR3 region has 16 residues. Trimming took 6 bases from V and 0 from J; bases not matched to a gene: 8. CDR3 sequence (DNA): TGTGCCAGCAGTTGGGAGGGACAGTATAGCAATCAGCCCCAGCATTTT. This translates into CASSWEGQYSNQPQHF.

This clonotype was seen many times. The chain couples TRBV7-3 to TRBJ2-7, with 9 bases matching TRBD2. The CDR3 contains 13 residues. CDR1 and CDR2 (germline): SGHTA, FQGTGA. J was trimmed by 7 bases and V by 4 bases; bases with no gene match: 5. For the CDR3, the DNA is TGTGCCAGCAGCTCTCGACTAGCGGATGAGCAGTACTTC. Translating gives CASSSRLADEQYF.

The chain joins TRBV29-1 to TRBJ2-6; weak D call: TRBD2 (5 bases). The CDR3 length is 15 residues. The V and J ends lost 3 bases and 4 bases respectively, with 13 bases between them. Per the germline V gene, CDR1 is SQVTM and CDR2 is ANQGSEA. The CDR3: CSVEGANTGANVLTF. CDR3 sequence (DNA): TGCAGCGTTGAGGGAGCGAACACCGGGGCCAACGTCCTGACTTTC.

This clonotype was recorded at least ten times. V usage is TRBV29-1 and J usage is TRBJ1-2; D is possibly TRBD1 (6 bases). Per the germline V gene, CDR1 is SQVTM and CDR2 is ANQGSEA. Trimming left V 7 bases short and J 4 bases short, with 19 bases between. The CDR3 is 14 residues long. DNA of the CDR3: TGCAGCGCTGCGAAGGAGACAGGCGGCTATGGCTACACCTTC. This encodes CSAAKETGGYGYTF.